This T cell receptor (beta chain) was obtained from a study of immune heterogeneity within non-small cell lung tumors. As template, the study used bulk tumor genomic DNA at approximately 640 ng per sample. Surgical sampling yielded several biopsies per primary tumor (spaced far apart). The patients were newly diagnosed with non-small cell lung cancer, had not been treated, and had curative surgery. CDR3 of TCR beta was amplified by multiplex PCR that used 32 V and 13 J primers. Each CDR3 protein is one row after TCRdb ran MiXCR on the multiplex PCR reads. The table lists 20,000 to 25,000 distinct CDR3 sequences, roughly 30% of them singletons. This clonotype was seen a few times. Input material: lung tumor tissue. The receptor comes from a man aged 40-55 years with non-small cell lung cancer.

In nucleotides, the CDR3 is TGTGCCAGCAGCCGAGGACAGCTAGCCAAAAACATTCAGTACTTC. It yields the protein CASSRGQLAKNIQYF. This sequence joins TRBV2 and TRBJ2-4; maybe TRBD1 (6 bases). Germline CDR1 is SNHLY and CDR2 is FYNNEI. CDR3 size: 15 residues. Between the trimmed V and J ends, which lost 6 bases and 0 bases, there was a span of 12 bases.